This T cell receptor beta chain derives from a study of blood T cell repertoires in COVID-19 (TCRdb year 2020). For the wider study: Samples from collaborators originated in the United States, Italy and Spain and spanned both the acute and convalescent phases of COVID-19. The prospective study material was composed of cDNA or gDNA derived from T cells, B-cell-depleted T cells, or PBMCs. The dataset comprised deeply sampled blood TCRbeta repertoires from subjects exposed to, actively infected with, or recovered from COVID-19. The repertoires were released in a freely available public database meant as a resource for research on the immune response to SARS-CoV-2. The samples were drawn from the first 160 participants of the ongoing ImmuneRACE study and from 1,254 subjects provided by 6 global collaborators. Sample metadata almost always included a de-identified subject ID, COVID-19 status, age in years and sex. HLA class I and class II types, where available, came from metadata supplied by the sample provider rather than from assay-based typing.

As for this clone: The clone's antigen remains unknown. No much larger clonotype is one base removed from it; base qualities were not supplied.

The immunoSEQ Assay, a bias-controlled multiplex PCR, was used to amplify TCRbeta CDR3 regions from genomic DNA. Per the original workflow: Within the assay, amplification of reference gene primers was used to estimate how many nucleated cells each sample contained. To quantify the absolute abundance of each unique TCRbeta CDR3 rearrangement, sequence reads were collapsed and filtered. For each sample, productive Simpson clonality was calculated by taking the square root of Simpson's diversity index across productive rearrangements. Imported from immuneACCESS, the table was reduced by TCRdb to in-frame sequences with V and J called. These copies leave out some clones; in studies compared against another copy, an unresolved V gene accounts for under half, and the cause of the remainder is not known. The V and J calls and clone size were taken over from that table, and D and trimming were inferred from the DNA. Across this sample there are fewer than 300,000 clones, with 80% to 85% seen only once. The ten largest clones represent 2.5% to 3% of the sample.

CDR1 LNHDA and CDR2 SQIVND were looked up in the germline V gene (reference sequence). The CDR3 contains 18 residues, cysteine and phenylalanine counted. The retained sequence is limited to the CDR3, 54 bases, with the frame set at the first base. Relative to germline, V is 5 bases shorter and J is 5 bases shorter, with 28 bases between their ends. Collaborating institutions collected whole blood in K2EDTA tubes following their own protocols. For TCRbeta analysis, collaborators shipped samples in one of three forms: frozen whole blood, isolated PBMCs, or DNA extracted from either of those sample types. Overall results and qualifications from the work: The amount of clinical and demographic metadata varied by source and participant and was provided uncurated.

The rearrangement joined TRBV19 to TRBJ2-7; possibly the D gene is TRBD1, per 6 matching bases. This sequence was found in a woman aged 55 to 70 with active or convalescent COVID-19. The material sequenced was peripheral blood. The DNA sequence is as follows: TGTGCCAGTAGTTCCCGGCCCGGACAGACCCGAACCGGGAACGAGCAGTACTTC. It is translated as CASSSRPGQTRTGNEQYF.